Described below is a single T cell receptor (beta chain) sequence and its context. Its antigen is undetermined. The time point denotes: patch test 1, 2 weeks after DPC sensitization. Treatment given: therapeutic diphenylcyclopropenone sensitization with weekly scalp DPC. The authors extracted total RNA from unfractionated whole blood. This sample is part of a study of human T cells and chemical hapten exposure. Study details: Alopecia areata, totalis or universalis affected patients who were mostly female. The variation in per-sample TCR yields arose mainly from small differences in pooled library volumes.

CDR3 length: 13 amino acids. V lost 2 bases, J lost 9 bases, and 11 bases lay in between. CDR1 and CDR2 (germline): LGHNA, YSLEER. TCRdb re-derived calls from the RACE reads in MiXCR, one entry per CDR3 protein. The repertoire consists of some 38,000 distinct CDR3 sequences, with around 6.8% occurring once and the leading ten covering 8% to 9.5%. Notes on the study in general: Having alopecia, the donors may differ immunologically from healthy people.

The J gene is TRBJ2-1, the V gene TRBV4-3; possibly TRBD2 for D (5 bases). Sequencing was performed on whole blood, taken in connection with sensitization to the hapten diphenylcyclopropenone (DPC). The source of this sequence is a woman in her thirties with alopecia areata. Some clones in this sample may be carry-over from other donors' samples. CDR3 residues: CASSQSLGSEQFF. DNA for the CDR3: TGCGCCAGCAGCCAATCGCTTGGGAGTGAGCAGTTCTTC.